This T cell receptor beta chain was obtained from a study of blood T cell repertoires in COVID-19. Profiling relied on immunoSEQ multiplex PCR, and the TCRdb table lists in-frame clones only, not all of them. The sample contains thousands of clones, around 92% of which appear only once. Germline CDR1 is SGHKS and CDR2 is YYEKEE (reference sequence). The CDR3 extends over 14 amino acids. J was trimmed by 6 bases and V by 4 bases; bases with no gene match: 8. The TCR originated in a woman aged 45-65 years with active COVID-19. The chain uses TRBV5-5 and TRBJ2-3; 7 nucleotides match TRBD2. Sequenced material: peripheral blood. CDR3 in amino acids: CASSQWGGTDTQYF. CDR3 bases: TGTGCCAGCAGCCAGTGGGGGGGAACGGATACGCAGTATTTT.